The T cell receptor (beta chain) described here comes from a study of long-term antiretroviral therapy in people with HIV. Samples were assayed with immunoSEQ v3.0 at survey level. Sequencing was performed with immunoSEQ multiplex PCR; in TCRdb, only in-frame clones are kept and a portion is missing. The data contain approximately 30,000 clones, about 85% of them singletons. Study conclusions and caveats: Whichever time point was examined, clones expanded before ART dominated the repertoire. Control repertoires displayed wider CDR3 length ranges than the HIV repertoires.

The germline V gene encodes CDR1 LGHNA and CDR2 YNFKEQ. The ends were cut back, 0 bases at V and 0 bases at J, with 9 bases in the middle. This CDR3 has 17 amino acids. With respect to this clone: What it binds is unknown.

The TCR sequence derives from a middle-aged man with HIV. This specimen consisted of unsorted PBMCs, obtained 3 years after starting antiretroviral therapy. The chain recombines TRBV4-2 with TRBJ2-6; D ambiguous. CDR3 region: CASSQDRAASGANVLTF. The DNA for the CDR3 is TGTGCCAGCAGCCAAGATCGGGCAGCCTCTGGGGCCAACGTCCTGACTTTC.